The sample holds one count of the clone carrying this TCR beta chain. These data originate in a study of control samples from healthy donors and cancer patients. Measured with immunoSEQ multiplex PCR; TCRdb has only the in-frame clones, and not every one. The table shows about 180,000 clones, with around 90% occurring only once. Germline CDR1 and CDR2: SQVTM and ANQGSEA. The CDR3 is made up of 15 amino acids. With 3 bases clipped from V and 8 bases from J, the junction kept 14 bases outside the gene matches. This TCR was recovered from a woman in her fifties or sixties in good health. The V gene is TRBV29-1, the J gene TRBJ1-1, with TRBD1 matching over 8 bases. Sequencing was performed on blood. The chain's CDR3 is CSVELPLQGASEAFF. The CDR3 region has the DNA TGCAGCGTTGAGCTCCCCCTCCAGGGGGCTTCAGAAGCTTTCTTT. The whole variable domain, filled in from reference TRBV29-1 and TRBJ1-1, reads SAVISQKPSRDICQRGTSLTIQCQVDSQVTMMFWYRQQPGQSLTLIATANQGSEATYESGFVIDKFPISRPNLTFSTLTVSNMSPEDSSIYLCSVELPLQGASEAFFGQGTRLTVV.